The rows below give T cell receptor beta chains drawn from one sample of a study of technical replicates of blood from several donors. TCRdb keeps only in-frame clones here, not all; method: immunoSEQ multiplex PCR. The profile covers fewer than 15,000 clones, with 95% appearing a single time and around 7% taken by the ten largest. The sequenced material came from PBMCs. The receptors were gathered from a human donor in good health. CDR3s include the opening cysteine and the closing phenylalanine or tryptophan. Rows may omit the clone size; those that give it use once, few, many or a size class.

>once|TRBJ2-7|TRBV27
CASTLVGTGRAGGSYEQYF
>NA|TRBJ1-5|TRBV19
CASRQGVVQPQHF
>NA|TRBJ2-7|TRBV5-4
CASSLEGSGPYEQYF
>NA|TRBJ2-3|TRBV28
CASSSDYTDTQYF
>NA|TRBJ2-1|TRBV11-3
CASSPNYGTGNNEQFF
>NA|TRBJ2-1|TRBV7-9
CASSFLTSPYNEQFF
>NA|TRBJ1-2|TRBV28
CASSGQGVVSNYGYTF
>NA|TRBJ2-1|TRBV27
CASSFGDSSYNEQFF
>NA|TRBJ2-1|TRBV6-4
CASSDSMTGGNEQFF
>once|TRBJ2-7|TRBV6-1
CASSELAEGNPYEQYF
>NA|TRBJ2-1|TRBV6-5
CASSSGTMSSRQFF
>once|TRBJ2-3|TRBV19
CASSDQSGGLITDTQYF
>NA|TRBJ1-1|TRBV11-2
CASSLFRQGAAEAFF
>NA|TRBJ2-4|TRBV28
CASSFGTGAIVAKNIQYF
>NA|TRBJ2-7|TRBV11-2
CASSATSGSSYEQYF
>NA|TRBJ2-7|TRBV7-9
CASSPPVGGRMNEQYF
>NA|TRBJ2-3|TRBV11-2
CASSSAPIAADTQYF
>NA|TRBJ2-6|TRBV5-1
CASSLVLAETPGANVLTF
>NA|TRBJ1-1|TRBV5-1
CASSLDGPGSTEAFF
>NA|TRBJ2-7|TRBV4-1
CASSQDGPTTGEVLYEQYF
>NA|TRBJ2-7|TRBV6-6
CASRRLAGGYEQYF
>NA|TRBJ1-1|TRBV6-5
CASSRLGGNTEAFF
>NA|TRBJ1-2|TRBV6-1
CASRAWDRGQDGYTF
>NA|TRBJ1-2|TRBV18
CASSRDTGYGYTF
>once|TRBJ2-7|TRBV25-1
CASIGEGTYEQYF
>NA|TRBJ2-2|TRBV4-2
CASSQGLADTGELFF
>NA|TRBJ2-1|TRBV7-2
CASSLATSSYNEQFF
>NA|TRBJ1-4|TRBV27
CASSLTGQGIQKLFF
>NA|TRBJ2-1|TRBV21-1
CASSGADEQFF
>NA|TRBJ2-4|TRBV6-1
CASSAGQGGAKNIQYF
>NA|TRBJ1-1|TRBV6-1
CASSELYGRETEAFF
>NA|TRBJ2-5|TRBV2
CAMGTAGQETQYF
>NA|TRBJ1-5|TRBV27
CASSLWSDNQPQHF
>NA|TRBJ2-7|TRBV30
CAWSFGTDYEQYF
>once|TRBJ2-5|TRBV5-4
CASSLPGVETQYF
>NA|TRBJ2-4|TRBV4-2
CASSPGTGGTKNIQYF
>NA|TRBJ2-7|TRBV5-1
CASSRGGDSYEQYF
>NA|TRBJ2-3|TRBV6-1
CASSDNRGTDTQYF
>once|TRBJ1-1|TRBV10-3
CAIRNDRDSAEAFF
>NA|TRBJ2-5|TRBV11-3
CASSRTLGLAGVAETQYF
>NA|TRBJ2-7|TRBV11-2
CAGGLAASYEQYF